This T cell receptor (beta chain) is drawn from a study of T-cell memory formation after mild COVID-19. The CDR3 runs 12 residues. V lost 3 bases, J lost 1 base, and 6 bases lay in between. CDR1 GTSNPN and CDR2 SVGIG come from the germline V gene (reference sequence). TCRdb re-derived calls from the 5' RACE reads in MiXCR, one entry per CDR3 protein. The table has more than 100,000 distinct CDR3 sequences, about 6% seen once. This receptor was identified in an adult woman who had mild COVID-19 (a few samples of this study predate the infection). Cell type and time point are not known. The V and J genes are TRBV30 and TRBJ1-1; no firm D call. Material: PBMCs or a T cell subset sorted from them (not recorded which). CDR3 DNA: TGTGCCTGGAGCCCTACGAACACTGAAGCTTTCTTT. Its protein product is CAWSPTNTEAFF.